This T cell receptor (beta chain) was recorded in a study of Tregs in tolerant kidney transplant recipients (dated by TCRdb to about 2019). Notes on the research overall: TCRbeta sequencing was used in the study to identify donor-specific regulatory T cells before combined kidney and bone marrow transplantation, and the identified cells were then tracked after transplant. General findings and caveats noted by the study authors: Because the PCR primers were changed over time for some patients, nucleotide-level comparison could not be performed across the samples from those patients. The study was constrained by small patient numbers, and validation of the findings is required in larger populations and under other immunosuppression protocols. Expanding Tregs with activated donor B cells appeared to identify the most biologically relevant and donor-specific TCRbeta repertoire. Donor-specific Treg expansion exceeded global Treg expansion in tolerant patients, suggesting antigen-driven rather than nonspecific expansion. Although technical replication error seemed to be minimal, the question of biological reproducibility was not addressed directly.

As concerns this clone: There is no known antigen for this receptor. The read ends 3 residues before the CDR3 terminus; that terminus is restored from the germline J gene.

For TCRbeta CDR3 sequencing, genomic DNA from the sorted cells was extracted using the QIAGEN DNeasy Blood and Tissue Kit. High-throughput TCRbeta CDR3 sequencing, including PCR amplification with bias correction and internal controls, was performed commercially through immunoSEQ. Concerning the study's data processing: Unique productive TCRbeta sequences were defined by CDR3 nucleotide sequence where primers matched, otherwise by CDR3 amino acid sequence with Vbeta and Jbeta genes. To correct sorting error, sequences shared between sorted populations at a frequency ratio of 2:1 or less were removed; the rest were assigned to the higher population. A sequence was defined as donor-reactive if the sequence was expanded at least 5-fold in CFSE-low cells compared with unstimulated cells and had a frequency of at least 0.01% in CFSE-low cells. Jensen-Shannon divergence calculated on the top 100 TCRbeta sequences ranked by frequency was used to measure repertoire divergence. For any sample with multiple sequencing runs, sorting error was corrected in each run separately before the runs were pooled. The source is immuneACCESS, and TCRdb retained only in-frame sequences with V and J called. Part of the clones is not carried over; for the studies checked, unresolved V genes explain less than half of this, and the remainder is unexplained. V and J calls and clone size are copied from that table; D and trimming were computed from the DNA. The sample table records roughly 14,000 clones. Approximately 27% of the sample is taken by the ten largest.

Compared with germline, V lacks 7 bases and J lacks 2 bases; bases without a gene match: 6. Inclusive of the bounding cysteine and phenylalanine, the CDR3 is 15 residues long. The CDR3 was read in part: 36 bases, with the frame set at base 1. The germline V gene specifies SGHAT as CDR1 and FQNNGV as CDR2. This specimen's time point label, per the study, means: 6 months after combined kidney and bone marrow transplant. Transplants used related donors with nonmyeloablative bone marrow transplantation; mixed chimerism was transient in the human trials. Unstimulated Tregs (CD4+CD25+CD127-), CD4+ non-Tregs (CD4+CD25-), CD4 and CD8 cells were FACS-sorted from thawed PBMCs. A few combined kidney and bone marrow transplant recipients from the ITN036ST trial were included as patients, and samples were available only from these trial subjects. Healthy control blood was processed to PBMCs with a Ficoll density gradient and then cryopreserved, whereas patient PBMCs were collected both before and after transplant.

This TCR was recovered from a human patient who received a combined kidney and bone marrow transplant. Following transplantation, T cells from the graft donor may be among those present. The V gene is TRBV11-2 and the J gene is TRBJ2-2; the junction holds 8 bases that match TRBD1. The material was CD8+ T cells from blood (PBMCs), obtained 6 months after the transplant. The CDR3 bases that were read are TGTGCCAGCAAAACAGGGGGTCCCAACACCGGGGAG. Its translation is CASKTGGPNTGE. The whole CDR3 reads CASKTGGPNTGELFF.